These 10 T cell receptor beta chains came from one sample sequenced in a study of shared clonotypes between healthy human individuals. Measured with immunoSEQ multiplex PCR; TCRdb has only the in-frame clones, and not every one. There are under 1,100,000 clones in the sample; around 78% occur only once, and under 0.8% lies in the top ten. Material: memory CD4+ T cells from PBMCs. Stated subset: CD45RA-negative fraction. These receptors all come from a man between 18 and 29 years old in good health. Some clones in this sample may be carry-over from other donors' samples.

This clone was seen only a few times. The chain recombines TRBV5-1 with TRBJ2-7; D gene unclear. The V and J ends lost 0 bases and 0 bases respectively, with 10 bases between them. The CDR3 extends over 15 amino acids. Germline CDR1 reads SGHRS; CDR2 reads YFSETQ. The CDR3 sequence is CASSLDPSYSYEQYF. As DNA, the CDR3 is TGCGCCAGCAGCTTGGATCCAAGCTACTCCTACGAGCAGTACTTC.

Concerning this clone: This specimen includes other DNA sequences encoding the same CDR3. V gene TRBV28 combines with J gene TRBJ2-7, with TRBD1 identical over 9 bases. In germline, CDR1 is MDHEN, CDR2 SYDVKM. V lost 5 bases, J lost 3 bases, and 5 bases stayed unmatched. CDR3 length equals 14 residues. In nucleotides, the CDR3 is TGTGCCAGCAGTACGGGGACAGGGCTCTACGAGCAGTACTTC. Translating it yields CASSTGTGLYEQYF.

Turning to this clone: This is likely an artifact of a read error, given a far larger clone one base away. The chain employs TRBV2 and TRBJ1-2, with D possibly being TRBD1 (5 bases). The CDR3 covers 16 residues. Germline CDR1 is SNHLY and CDR2 is FYNNEI. With 7 bases removed from V and 0 bases from J, the gap between germline ends came to 18 bases. The CDR3 region is CASNQGDPYPNYGYTF. CDR3 nucleotide sequence: TGTGCCAGCAACCAGGGTGACCCCTATCCTAACTATGGCTACACCTTC.

CDR3 sequence (DNA): TGTGCCAGCAGCGTAGTCGTGCATTTGCGGGAGAAGGACCAAGAGACCCAGTACTTC. Translation gives CASSVVVHLREKDQETQYF. The chain carries TRBV9 and TRBJ2-5; TRBD2 agrees at 7 bases. V gave up 0 bases and J gave up 0 bases; unmatched junction bases: 14. The CDR3 is made up of 19 amino acids. The germline CDR1 and CDR2 sequences are SGDLS and YYNGEE.

This clone came up once. The gene calls are TRBV4-3 and TRBJ2-2; TRBD2 matches 7 bases. The junction had 5 bases not matched to a gene; V was cut back by 0 bases and J by 7 bases. The CDR3 covers 15 residues. From germline, CDR1 is LGHNA and CDR2 YSLEER. This CDR3 is CASSQEGGSGGELFF. CDR3 nucleotide sequence: TGCGCCAGCAGCCAAGAGGGAGGGTCTGGCGGGGAGCTGTTTTTT.

This clone was picked up one time. The J gene is TRBJ1-2, the V gene TRBV28, with D possibly matching TRBD1 (5 bases). The CDR3 extends over 15 amino acids. The V end was cut by 3 bases, the J end by 2 bases, with 13 bases between. The germline gives CDR1 MDHEN, CDR2 SYDVKM. CDR3 protein: CASSLGQGWNYGYTF. DNA of the CDR3: TGTGCCAGCAGTTTGGGCCAGGGATGGAACTATGGCTACACCTTC.

V usage is TRBV6-6 and J usage is TRBJ1-1; D is undetermined. CDR1 is MNHNY, CDR2 SVGAGI, per germline (reference sequence). Trimming stripped 4 bases from V and 8 bases from J, with 11 bases between. This CDR3 contains 12 residues. The DNA for the CDR3 is TGTGCCAGCAGTTCCCCCGAAGCCGAAGCTTTCTTT. Its translation is CASSSPEAEAFF.

The chain joins TRBV27 to TRBJ2-3; the D gene is possibly TRBD1 (5 bases). The CDR3 runs 16 residues. Germline CDR1 MNHEY, CDR2 SMNVEV (reference sequence). V was pared by 2 bases and J by 6 bases, with 18 bases between. The CDR3: CASSLRTPRVSDTQYF. The CDR3 DNA sequence: TGTGCCAGCAGTTTACGGACACCTAGGGTATCGGATACGCAGTATTTT.

This clone was recorded a few times. The rearrangement uses TRBV15 and TRBJ1-2, with TRBD1 matching over 9 bases. CDR3 size: 14 residues. Losses at the gene ends were 3 bases for V and 4 bases for J; bases not matched to a gene: 3. Germline V gene sequence: CDR1 LNHNV, CDR2 YYDKDF (reference sequence). The CDR3 spells CATSSPGQGYGYTF. The CDR3 region has the DNA TGTGCCACCAGCAGCCCGGGACAGGGCTATGGCTACACCTTC.

The chain links TRBV6-5 to TRBJ1-2; TRBD1 matches at 12 bases. This CDR3 spans 15 amino acids. CDR1 is MNHEY, CDR2 SVGAGI, per germline. V shed 6 bases, J shed 7 bases, and the junction held 9 bases outside the gene matches. The chain's CDR3 is CASRVPGQGATGYTF. The CDR3 DNA follows: TGTGCCAGCAGGGTTCCGGGACAGGGGGCAACTGGCTACACCTTC.